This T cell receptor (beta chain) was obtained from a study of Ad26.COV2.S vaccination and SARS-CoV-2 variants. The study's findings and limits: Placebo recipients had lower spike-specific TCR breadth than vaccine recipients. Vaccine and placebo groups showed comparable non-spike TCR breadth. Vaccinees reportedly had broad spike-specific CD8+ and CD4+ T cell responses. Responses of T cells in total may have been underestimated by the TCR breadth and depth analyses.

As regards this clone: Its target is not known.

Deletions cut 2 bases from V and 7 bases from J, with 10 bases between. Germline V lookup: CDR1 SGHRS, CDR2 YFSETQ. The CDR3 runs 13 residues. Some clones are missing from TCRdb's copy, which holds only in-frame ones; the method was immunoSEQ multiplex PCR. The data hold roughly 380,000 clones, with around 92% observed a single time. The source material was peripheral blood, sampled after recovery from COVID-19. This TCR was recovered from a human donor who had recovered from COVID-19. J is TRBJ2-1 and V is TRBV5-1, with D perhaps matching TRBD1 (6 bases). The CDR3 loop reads CASSLNRGNEQFF. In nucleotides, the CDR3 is TGCGCCAGCAGCTTAAATAGGGGGAATGAGCAGTTCTTC.